This TCR beta chain comes out of a study of human T cells and chemical hapten exposure. For the study at large: Upper back patch tests used 0.01% DPC, scored after 6 days. The patients were mostly female; they had alopecia areata, totalis or universalis.

Described time point: patch test 1, 2 weeks after DPC sensitization. Noted treatment: therapeutic diphenylcyclopropenone sensitization with weekly scalp DPC. Each donor was an alopecia patient between 18 and 70 years of age who qualified for DPC. RNA extraction used unfractionated whole blood as the source of total RNA. TCRdb independently ran MiXCR on the RACE reads; one entry per CDR3 protein. This table holds tens of thousands of distinct CDR3 sequences, 7.5% to 10% found once. The CDR3 loop spans 15 amino acids. V dropped 4 bases and J dropped 3 bases, with 15 bases sitting between them. Germline V gives CDR1 MNHNY, CDR2 SVGAGI (reference sequence). Many counts were recorded for this clonotype.

The receptor was isolated from a middle-aged woman with alopecia areata. Some clones in this sample may be carry-over from other donors' samples. The input for sequencing was whole blood, taken in connection with sensitization to the hapten diphenylcyclopropenone (DPC). The chain has TRBV6-6 and TRBJ1-2; D is unclear. CDR3 nucleotides: TGTGCCAGCAGTTCGGCCTTCTCCGGGTACTATGGCTACACCTTC. Translating it yields CASSSAFSGYYGYTF.